This TCR beta chain was retrieved from a study of high-grade serous ovarian cancer treatment subgroups. Whole-study context: Mean per sample: about 14,000 reads, 6,000 to 8,000 unique TCR beta rearrangements.

The tumor samples were collected prior to definitive surgery or chemotherapy. As regards this clone: Its antigen remains unknown.

Generated by immunoSEQ multiplex PCR, the TCRdb table keeps only in-frame clones and is missing some. The repertoire holds 3,500 to 4,500 clones, about 72% seen once, with approximately 5.7% in the top ten. The CDR3 consists of 13 residues. V lost 4 bases and J lost 10; bases outside the gene matches: 4. Germline CDR1 LNHNV, CDR2 YYDKDF (reference sequence). General study results and limits: Only CDR3 was analyzed; CDR1 and CDR2 were not. Repertoire similarity ranged roughly 0.1 to 0.79 between tumors of one patient. Spatial context was lost because tumors were sequenced in bulk.

Sequenced material: tumor tissue. This receptor was taken from a human donor with high-grade serous ovarian cancer. J is TRBJ2-1 and V is TRBV15; 10 nucleotides agree with TRBD2. The CDR3 here is CATSIPGLAEQFF. The DNA of the CDR3 is TGTGCCACCAGCATACCGGGACTAGCGGAGCAGTTCTTC.